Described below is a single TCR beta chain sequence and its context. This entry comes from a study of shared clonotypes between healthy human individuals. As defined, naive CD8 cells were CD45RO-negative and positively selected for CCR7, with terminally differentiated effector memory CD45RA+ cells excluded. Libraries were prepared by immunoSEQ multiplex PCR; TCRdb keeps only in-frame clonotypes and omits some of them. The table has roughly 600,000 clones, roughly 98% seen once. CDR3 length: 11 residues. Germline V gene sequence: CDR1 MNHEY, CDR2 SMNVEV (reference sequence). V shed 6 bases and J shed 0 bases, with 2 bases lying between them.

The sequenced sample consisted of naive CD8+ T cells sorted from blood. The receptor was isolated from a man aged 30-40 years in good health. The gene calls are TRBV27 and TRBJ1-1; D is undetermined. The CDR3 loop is CASRVNTEAFF. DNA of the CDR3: TGTGCCAGCAGGGTGAACACTGAAGCTTTCTTT.